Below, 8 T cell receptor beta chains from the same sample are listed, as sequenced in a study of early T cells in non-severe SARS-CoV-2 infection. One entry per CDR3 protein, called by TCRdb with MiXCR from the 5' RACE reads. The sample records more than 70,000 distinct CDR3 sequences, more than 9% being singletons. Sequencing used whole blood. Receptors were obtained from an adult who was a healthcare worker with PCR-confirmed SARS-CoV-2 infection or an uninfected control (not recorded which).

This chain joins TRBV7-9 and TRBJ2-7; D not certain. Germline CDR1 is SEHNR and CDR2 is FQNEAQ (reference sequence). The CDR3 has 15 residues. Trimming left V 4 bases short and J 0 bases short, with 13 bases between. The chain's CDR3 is CASSSVGLFSYEQYF. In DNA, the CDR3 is TGTGCCAGCAGCTCCGTCGGCTTGTTCTCCTACGAGCAGTACTTC.

The CDR3, as DNA: TGTGCCAGCAGCCCTTGGGATACGCAGTATTTT. This sequence encodes CASSPWDTQYF. The V gene is TRBV7-9, the J gene TRBJ2-3; D is ambiguous. CDR3 size: 11 residues. V dropped 5 bases and J dropped 6 bases, with 6 bases sitting between them. CDR1 is SEHNR, CDR2 FQNEAQ, per germline (reference sequence).

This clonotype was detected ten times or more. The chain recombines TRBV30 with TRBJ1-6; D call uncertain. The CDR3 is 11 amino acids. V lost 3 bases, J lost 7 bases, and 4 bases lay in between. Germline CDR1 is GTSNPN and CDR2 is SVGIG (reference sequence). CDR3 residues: CAWRRNSPLHF. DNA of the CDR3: TGTGCCTGGAGACGAAATTCACCCCTCCACTTT.

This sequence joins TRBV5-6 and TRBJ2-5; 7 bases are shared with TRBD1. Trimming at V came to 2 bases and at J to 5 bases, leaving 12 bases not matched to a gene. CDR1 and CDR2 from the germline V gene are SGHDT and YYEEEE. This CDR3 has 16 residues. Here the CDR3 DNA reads TGTGCCAGCAGCTTCCTCCTAGGGGGCAGGATCGAGACCCAGTACTTC. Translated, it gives CASSFLLGGRIETQYF.

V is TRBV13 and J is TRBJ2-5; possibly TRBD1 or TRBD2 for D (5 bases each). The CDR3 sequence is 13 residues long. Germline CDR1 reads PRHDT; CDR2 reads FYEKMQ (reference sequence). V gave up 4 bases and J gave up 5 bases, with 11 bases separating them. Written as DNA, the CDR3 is TGTGCCAGCAGCTCTCCCGAGGGGGAGACCCAGTACTTC. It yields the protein CASSSPEGETQYF.

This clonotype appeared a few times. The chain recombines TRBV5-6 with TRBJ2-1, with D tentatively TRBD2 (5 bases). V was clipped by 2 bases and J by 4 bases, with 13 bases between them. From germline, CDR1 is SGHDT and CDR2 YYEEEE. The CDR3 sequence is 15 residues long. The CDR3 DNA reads TGTGCCAGCAGCTTATCGCCTAGCCTATACAATGAGCAGTTCTTC. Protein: CASSLSPSLYNEQFF.

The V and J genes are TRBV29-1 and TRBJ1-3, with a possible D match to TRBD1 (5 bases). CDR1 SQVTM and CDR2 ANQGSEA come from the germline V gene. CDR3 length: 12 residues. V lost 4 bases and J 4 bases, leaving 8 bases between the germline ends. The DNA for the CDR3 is TGCAGCGTTGCCGGGGGAGGAAACACCATATATTTT. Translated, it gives CSVAGGGNTIYF.

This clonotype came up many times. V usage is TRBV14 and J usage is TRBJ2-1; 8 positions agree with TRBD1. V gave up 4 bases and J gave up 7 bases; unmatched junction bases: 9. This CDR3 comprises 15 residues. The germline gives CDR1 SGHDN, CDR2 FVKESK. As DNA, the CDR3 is TGTGCCAGCAGCCTAAGACAGGGGAATAAAAATGAGCAGTTCTTC. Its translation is CASSLRQGNKNEQFF.